The clone carrying this TCR beta chain turned up a few times. Its antigen is currently unknown. Expressed TCRB transcripts were sequenced after all isolated RNA was converted to cDNA. Sequencing used immunoSEQ multiplex PCR; TCRdb keeps in-frame clones, though not all of them. The sample has about 650,000 clones, 12% seen once; the top ten hold more than 0.1%. Over 95% purity was reached by all sorted populations. The data derive from a study of beta chain features in type 1 diabetes. The V gene's germline CDR1 is MNHEY and CDR2 SVGAGI. The CDR3 is made up of 14 amino acids. V was clipped by 0 bases and J by 15 bases, with 19 bases between them. Study-wide results and limits: Relative to healthy donors, patients appeared to have naive, central memory and Treg TCRB repertoires that were more similar. When cDNA is sequenced, cells with high TCR expression could be over-represented. Reduced insertions and increased deletions marked VDJ junctions in type 1 diabetes patients. Across all four CD4+ subsets, people with type 1 diabetes showed modestly shorter TCRB CDR3s.

This clonotype was sampled from a man younger than 40 with type 1 diabetes. The chain joins TRBV6-5 to TRBJ2-3; TRBD1 or TRBD2 may be the D gene (6 bases each). The specimen sequenced was naive CD4+ T cells from blood. The CDR3 is CASSYSLVGGLEYF. Written as DNA, the CDR3 is TGTGCCAGCAGTTACTCCCTCGTCGGGGGCCTTGAATATTTT.